One TCR beta chain is described in this entry. Its antigen remains unidentified. V was shortened by 6 bases and J by 11 bases, with 22 bases between the two germline ends. This CDR3 is 14 amino acids long. Germline V lookup: CDR1 SNHLY, CDR2 FYNNEI. This specimen belongs to a study of T cell responses to AZD1222 COVID-19 vaccine. The assay was immunoSEQ multiplex PCR, and TCRdb's table has in-frame clones only and misses some. The sample comprises about 200,000 clones, roughly 92% of which are singletons, and around 1% rests with the top ten. Notes on the study in general: Two doses of AZD1222 preceded a rise in Spike-specific TCR breadth and depth.

The V gene is TRBV2, the J gene TRBJ1-1; TRBD1 might be the D (5 bases). The sequence was obtained from an adult who received the AZD1222 COVID-19 vaccine. Sequences were derived from peripheral blood, sampled 28 days after the second AZD1222 dose. The DNA of the CDR3 is TGTGCCAGCAGCCCCCGGGGACCCACTGGCGCTGCTTTCTTT. It codes for CASSPRGPTGAAFF.